Presented here are 9 T cell receptor beta chains from one specimen sequenced in a study of shared clonotypes between healthy human individuals. Libraries were prepared by immunoSEQ multiplex PCR; TCRdb keeps only in-frame clonotypes and omits some of them. The profile covers 98,000 or so clones, with over 65% appearing a single time and over 20% taken by the ten largest. The specimen sequenced was memory CD8+ T cells sorted from blood. This sample's subset: CD45RO+ cells pooled with CCR7-negative TemRA cells. These receptors all come from a woman in her 30s in good health.

The V call is TRBV5-4, the J call TRBJ2-5; 10 nucleotides agree with TRBD2. Per the germline V gene, CDR1 is SGHNT and CDR2 is YYREEE (reference sequence). Trimming at V came to 2 bases and at J to 4 bases, leaving 14 bases not matched to a gene. The CDR3 length is 18 residues. The CDR3 reads CASSFPRDGRLAGETQYF. The CDR3 DNA sequence: TGTGCCAGCAGCTTTCCCAGGGACGGGAGACTAGCGGGAGAGACCCAGTACTTC.

The chain employs TRBV4-1 and TRBJ1-1, with 8 bases fitting TRBD1. From germline, CDR1 is MGHRA and CDR2 YSYEKL. CDR3 size: 16 residues. Losses at the gene ends were 1 base for V and 1 base for J; bases not matched to a gene: 5. This CDR3 reads CASSQAVGQGNTEAFF. Written as DNA, the CDR3 is TGCGCCAGCAGCCAAGCTGTCGGACAGGGGAACACTGAAGCTTTCTTT.

The genes are TRBV5-1 and TRBJ2-7, with D unresolved. This CDR3 contains 15 residues. Germline CDR1 reads SGHRS; CDR2 reads YFSETQ. The germline V and J ends were trimmed by 0 bases and 0 bases, with 10 bases remaining between them. Here the CDR3 reads CASSLANRGSYEQYF. CDR3 coding DNA: TGCGCCAGCAGCTTGGCTAACAGAGGCTCCTACGAGCAGTACTTC.

This CDR3 is CASSRHLGLAGDEQYF. The CDR3 DNA reads TGTGCCAGCAGCCGTCACTTAGGACTAGCGGGCGACGAGCAGTACTTC. The chain couples TRBV27 to TRBJ2-7; TRBD2 matches at 11 bases. Looked up from germline, CDR1 is MNHEY and CDR2 is SMNVEV (reference sequence). Trimming removed 6 bases from V and 5 bases from J; junction bases left unmatched: 12. There are 16 residues in the CDR3.

Only a few counts were recorded for this clone. The V and J genes are TRBV15 and TRBJ2-2, with TRBD2 matching over 10 bases. The ends lost 2 bases at V and 5 bases at J; junction bases unmatched: 5. Germline V CDR1 and CDR2: LNHNV, YYDKDF (reference sequence). The CDR3 spans 16 residues. Here the CDR3 DNA reads TGTGCCACCAGCAGACTAGCGGGAGCCCCTACCGGGGAGCTGTTTTTT. This translates into CATSRLAGAPTGELFF. Full variable domain (outside the CDR3, taken from reference TRBV15 and TRBJ2-2): DAMVIQNPRYQVTQFGKPVTLSCSQTLNHNVMYWYQQKSSQAPKLLFHYYDKDFNNEADTPDNFQSRRPNTSFCFLDIRSPGLGDTAMYLCATSRLAGAPTGELFFGEGSRLTVL.

The rearrangement uses TRBV5-6 and TRBJ1-2; weak D call: TRBD1 (6 bases). Germline V gene lookup returns CDR1 SGHDT and CDR2 YYEEEE. V was shortened by 4 bases and J by 2 bases, with 24 bases between the two germline ends. This CDR3 is 18 amino acids long. CDR3 in amino acids: CASSPGLTGFALNYGYTF. CDR3 coding DNA: TGTGCCAGCAGCCCCGGGCTAACAGGGTTCGCCCTAAACTATGGCTACACCTTC.

V is TRBV28 and J is TRBJ1-1; no clear D. The germline gives CDR1 MDHEN, CDR2 SYDVKM. The CDR3 extends over 13 amino acids. V was shortened by 5 bases and J by 4 bases, with 11 bases between the two germline ends. The CDR3 region is CASSPAFGTEAFF. CDR3 bases: TGTGCCAGCAGTCCCGCCTTCGGCACTGAAGCTTTCTTT.

The chain couples TRBV29-1 to TRBJ2-5; 7 positions match TRBD1. TRBJ2-7 explains the end of the DNA better; the J call may be wrong. Germline CDR1 reads SQVTM; CDR2 reads ANQGSEA. The CDR3 consists of 14 residues. CDR3 coding DNA: TGCAGCGTGACTTCCGGGACAGTTTCCTACGAGCAGTACTTC. Translating it yields CSVTSGTVSYEQYF.

The gene calls are TRBV4-2 and TRBJ2-7, with 13 bases identical to TRBD2. The CDR3 extends over 15 amino acids. CDR1 LGHNA and CDR2 YNFKEQ come from the germline V gene. Trimming cost V 4 bases and J 3 bases; bases outside gene matches: 3. The CDR3 region is CASSPGLAGVYEQYF. The CDR3 DNA sequence: TGTGCCAGCAGCCCCGGACTAGCGGGAGTCTACGAGCAGTACTTC.